These T cell receptor beta chains were read from a single sample in a study of blood T cell repertoires in COVID-19. Profiling relied on immunoSEQ multiplex PCR, and the TCRdb table lists in-frame clones only, not all of them. Here the sample spans tens of thousands of clones, 79% being singletons. The sequenced sample was peripheral blood. These receptors all stem from a human donor in a cohort sampled during active COVID-19. Each CDR3 is given with its conserved first and last residue. The D gene is left open where the match is weak. Size tells how often a clone was seen (once, few, many) or the class of an expanded clone, and some rows leave it out.

>TRBD2|TRBV20-1|TRBJ2-3|.
TGCAGTGCTAGTGGGACTAGCGAGAGCACAGATACGCAGTATTTT
CSASGTSESTDTQYF
>TRBD1|TRBV6-5|TRBJ1-4|.
TGTGCCAGCAGACAGGGGTTAACTAATGAAAAACTGTTTTTT
CASRQGLTNEKLFF
>.|TRBV7-2|TRBJ1-6|few
TGTGCCAGCAGCTTAACAGGGTTCGGGAAGTCACCCCTCCACTTT
CASSLTGFGKSPLHF
>TRBD1|TRBV5-6|TRBJ1-4|.
TGTGCCAGCAGCCGAAAACAGGGGCGAGATGAAAAACTGTTTTTT
CASSRKQGRDEKLFF
>TRBD1|TRBV11-2|TRBJ1-1|.
TGTGCCAGCAGCCCGTTTCCCGGGACAGGGGAGGGCATGAACACTGAAGCTTTCTTT
CASSPFPGTGEGMNTEAFF
>TRBD1|TRBV4-1|TRBJ2-1|.
TGCGCCAGCAGCCATGGGGGGACAGGGAGGTTTGAGCAGTTCTTC
CASSHGGTGRFEQFF
>.|TRBV25-1|TRBJ1-1|.
TGTGCCAGCAGTGAATATGGCAGGAACACTGAAGCTTTCTTT
CASSEYGRNTEAFF
>TRBD1|TRBV27|TRBJ1-1|.
TGTGCCAGCAGTCCCGGGACAGGGGGCTGGGGCACTGAAGCTTTCTTT
CASSPGTGGWGTEAFF
>TRBD1|TRBV5-1|TRBJ2-1|.
TGCGCCAGCAGCGCAGGACAGGGCGTGAATGAGCAGTTCTTC
CASSAGQGVNEQFF
>TRBD1|TRBV18|TRBJ1-5|.
TGTGCCAGCTCACCGGACAGGGGAGGCAATCAGCCCCAGCATTTT
CASSPDRGGNQPQHF
>TRBD1|TRBV6-2/TRBV6-3|TRBJ2-1|.
TGTGCCAGCAGTTACGCACAGGGGGTTCGTAATGAGCAGTTCTTC
CASSYAQGVRNEQFF
>TRBD1|TRBV19|TRBJ2-7|.
TGTGCCAGTAGTATAGATCTATCGAAGTGGGACAGACCCTACGAGCAGTACTTC
CASSIDLSKWDRPYEQYF
>.|TRBV18|TRBJ2-7|few
TGTGCCAGCTCACCACACGCGAACGAGCAGTACTTC
CASSPHANEQYF
>.|TRBV10-3|TRBJ1-2|once
TGTGCCATCAGTGCCCCCCCGGGACAAAAGTTTCGTTCGGGCTATGGCTACACCTTC
CAISAPPGQKFRSGYGYTF
>.|TRBV5-5|TRBJ2-5|.
TGTGCCAGCAGCTCGGGGTTTAGCAGACAAGAGACCCAGTACTTC
CASSSGFSRQETQYF
>TRBD2|TRBV5-1|TRBJ2-1|.
TGCGCCAGCAGCCCCTCGGGGGGGGCGAATGAGCAGTTCTTC
CASSPSGGANEQFF
>.|TRBV5-1|TRBJ2-2|.
TGCGCCAGCAGCTTGGTGGCTACCGGGGAGCTGTTTTTT
CASSLVATGELFF
>TRBD2|TRBV4-2|TRBJ2-3|.
TGTGCCAGCAGCCACGGGGGGGGCGGCACAGATACGCAGTATTTT
CASSHGGGGTDTQYF
>TRBD2|TRBV7-2|TRBJ2-3|.
TGTGCCAGCAGGGTCAGTAGCGGGAGAACCACAGATACGCAGTATTTT
CASRVSSGRTTDTQYF
>TRBD1|TRBV6-6|TRBJ2-7|few
TGTGCCAGCAATCCACAGGGGGTCGGCTACGAGCAGTACTTC
CASNPQGVGYEQYF
>TRBD2|TRBV7-2|TRBJ2-5|.
TGTGCCAGCAGGAGGACTAGCGGGACCCAAGAGACCCAGTACTTC
CASRRTSGTQETQYF
>TRBD2|TRBV6-5|TRBJ2-7|.
TGTGCCAGCATTAAGACTAGCGGGTCCTACGAGCAGTACTTC
CASIKTSGSYEQYF
>.|TRBV6-1|TRBJ1-5|.
TGTGCCAGCAGTGAAGCAGGACTGCCCCAGCATTTT
CASSEAGLPQHF
>.|TRBV7-9|TRBJ2-7|.
TGTGCCAGCAGCCAGGGGTCCCCTGGGGGCGAGCAGTACTTC
CASSQGSPGGEQYF
>.|TRBV27|TRBJ1-5|.
TGTGCCAGCAGTTTATGGGGGGGAGTGGCTAATCAGCCCCAGCATTTT
CASSLWGGVANQPQHF
>TRBD1|TRBV5-1|TRBJ1-1|.
TGCGCCAGCAGCGTGACAGGGTGGGGCACTGAAGCTTTCTTT
CASSVTGWGTEAFF
>.|TRBV5-1|TRBJ2-5|.
TGCGCCAGCAGCGGAGGGGCAAGGCGCGTCAACCAAGAGACCCAGTACTTC
CASSGGARRVNQETQYF
>.|TRBV28|TRBJ1-6|.
TGTGCCAGCAGTACTGGAGGCAGGGGCTATAATTCACCCCTCCACTTT
CASSTGGRGYNSPLHF
>TRBD1|TRBV5-1|TRBJ2-3|.
TGCGCCAGCAGCATGGGGACAGGAACAGATACGCAGTATTTT
CASSMGTGTDTQYF
>.|TRBV28|TRBJ1-5|few
TGTGCCAGCAGTTTAACTAGAAATCAGCCCCAGCATTTT
CASSLTRNQPQHF
>.|TRBV6-6|TRBJ1-5|.
TGTGCCAGCAGTCCCTACGAGCGGGGTCTAAGCAATCAGCCCCAGCATTTT
CASSPYERGLSNQPQHF